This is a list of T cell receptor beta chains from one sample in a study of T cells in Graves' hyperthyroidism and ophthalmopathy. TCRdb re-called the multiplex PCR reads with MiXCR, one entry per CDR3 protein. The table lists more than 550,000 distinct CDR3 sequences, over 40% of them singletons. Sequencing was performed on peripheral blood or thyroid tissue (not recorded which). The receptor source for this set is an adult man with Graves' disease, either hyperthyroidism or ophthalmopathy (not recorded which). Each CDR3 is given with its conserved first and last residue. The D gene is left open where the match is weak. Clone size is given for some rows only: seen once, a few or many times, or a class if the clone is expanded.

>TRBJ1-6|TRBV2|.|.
TGTGCCAGCAGTGGGCGTGTGGGTAATTCACCCCCCCACTTT
CASSGRVGNSPPHF
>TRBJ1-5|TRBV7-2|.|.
TGTGCCAGCAGCTTAGTTGAGACCCAGCATTTT
CASSLVETQHF
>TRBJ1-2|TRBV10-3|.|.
TGTGCCAGCAGTTTAAGCAGGGCGGGCTATGGCTACACCTTC
CASSLSRAGYGYTF
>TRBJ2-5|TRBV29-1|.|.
TGCAGCGTTGACGTATCAGAGACCCAGTACTTC
CSVDVSETQYF
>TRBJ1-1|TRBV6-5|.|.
TGTGCCAGCAGCCATGGTCCCCCAGGGTGGGTCGCTGAAGCTTTCTTT
CASSHGPPGWVAEAFF
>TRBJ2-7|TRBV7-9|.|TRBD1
TGTGCCAGCAGCTCCTGGGACAGGAAGGAGTACGAGCAGTACTTC
CASSSWDRKEYEQYF
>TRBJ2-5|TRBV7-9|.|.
TGTGCCAGCAGCCCCCCCCGCCCGGGAGTTGTGGAGACCCAGTACTTC
CASSPPRPGVVETQYF
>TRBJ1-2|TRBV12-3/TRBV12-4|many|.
TGTGCCATCTCGGGGGAGGGACGGCGTGGCTACACCTTC
CAISGEGRRGYTF
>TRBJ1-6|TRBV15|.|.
TGTGCCACCAGCAGAGAGCGGGGGCTGTCACCCCTCCACTTT
CATSRERGLSPLHF
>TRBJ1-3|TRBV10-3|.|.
TGTGCCAGCAGTTATTCCCCCTGGCGGGAGAGCTCTGGAAACACCATATATTTT
CASSYSPWRESSGNTIYF
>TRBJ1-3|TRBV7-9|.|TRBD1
TGTGCCAGCAGCGCGGACAGGGGGCAGGGAAACACCATATATTTT
CASSADRGQGNTIYF
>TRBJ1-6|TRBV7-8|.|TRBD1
TGTGCCAGCAGCACGACAGGGGGCAGAAATTCACCCCTCCACTTT
CASSTTGGRNSPLHF
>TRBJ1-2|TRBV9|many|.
TGTGCCAGCAGCGTAACCAGTTTAAACTATGGCTACACCTTC
CASSVTSLNYGYTF
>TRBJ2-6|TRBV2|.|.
TGTGCCAGTAGGGACCCCAAGGCGAACGTCCTGACTTTC
CASRDPKANVLTF
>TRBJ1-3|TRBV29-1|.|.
TGCAGCGTTAAGCCAGGGTTTGGAAACACCATATATTTT
CSVKPGFGNTIYF
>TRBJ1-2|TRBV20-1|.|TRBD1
TGCAGTGCTAGGACAGGGGGCAGCTATGGCTACACCTTC
CSARTGGSYGYTF
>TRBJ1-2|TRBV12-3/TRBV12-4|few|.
TGTGCCAGCAGTTCCCAACAGGAGTTAGCTAACTATGGCTACACCTTC
CASSSQQELANYGYTF
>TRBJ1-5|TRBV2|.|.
TGTGCCTGGAGTGTACGAGGCAGGGGAAATCAGCCCCAGCATTTT
CAWSVRGRGNQPQHF
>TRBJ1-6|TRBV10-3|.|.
TGTGCCAGCAGTTCTGGGGCAGACAATTCACCCCTCCACTTT
CASSSGADNSPLHF
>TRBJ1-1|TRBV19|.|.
TGTGCCAGTAGCCTGAAACCTTGGACGGATGAAGCTTTCTTT
CASSLKPWTDEAFF
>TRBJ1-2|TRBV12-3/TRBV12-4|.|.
TGTGCCAGCAGTTTAGCGCCGACGGCTAACTATGGCTACACCTTC
CASSLAPTANYGYTF
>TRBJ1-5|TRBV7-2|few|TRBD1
TGTGCCAGCAGCTTAGATCTCAACAGGGGACAGCCCCAGCATTTT
CASSLDLNRGQPQHF
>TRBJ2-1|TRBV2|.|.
TGTGCCAGCAGGTCAGGGACGAATGAGCAGTTCTTC
CASRSGTNEQFF
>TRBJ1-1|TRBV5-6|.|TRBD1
TGTGCCAGCAGCTTTCCGGGACAGGGGATGGGCACTGAAGCTTTCTTT
CASSFPGQGMGTEAFF
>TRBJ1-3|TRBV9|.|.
TGTGCCAGCAGCGCACTAGCGGGAGGAAACACCATATATTTT
CASSALAGGNTIYF
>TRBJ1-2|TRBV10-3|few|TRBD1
TGTGCCATCAGCCCGGGCGACAGGGGGCAGACTTCTGGCTACACCTTC
CAISPGDRGQTSGYTF
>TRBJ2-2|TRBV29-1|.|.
TGCAGCGTCCGACTAGAAGTCGGCACCGGGGAGCTGTTTTTT
CSVRLEVGTGELFF
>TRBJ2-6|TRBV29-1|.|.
TGCAGCGTTGAGTGGGCTGGGGCCAACGTCCTGACTTTC
CSVEWAGANVLTF
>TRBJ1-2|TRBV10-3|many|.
TGTGCCATCAGTGATGGACAACAGCTAAACTATGGCTACACCTTC
CAISDGQQLNYGYTF
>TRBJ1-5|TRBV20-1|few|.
TGCAGTGCTAGAGAGTCGCGCAATCAGCCCCAGCATTTT
CSARESRNQPQHF
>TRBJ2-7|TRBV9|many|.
TGTGCCAGCAGCGCAGAGCCTAGGGGGAGCTACGAGCAGTACTTC
CASSAEPRGSYEQYF
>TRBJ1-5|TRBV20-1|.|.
TGCAGTGCTTCCTTGCGGGGGCGCAATCAGCCCCAGCATTTT
CSASLRGRNQPQHF
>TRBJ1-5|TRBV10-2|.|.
TGCGCCAGCAGTATAGGGGTTAGCAATCAGCCCCAGCATTTT
CASSIGVSNQPQHF
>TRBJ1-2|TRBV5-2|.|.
TGTGCCAGCAAATATGGGACAGAGGAGGGCTACACCTTC
CASKYGTEEGYTF
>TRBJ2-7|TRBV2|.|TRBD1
TGTGCCAGCAGTGCCCGGACAGGTACACCTCTAGGCTCCTACGAGCAGTACTTC
CASSARTGTPLGSYEQYF